These T cell receptor beta chains were read from a single sample in a study of blood T cell repertoires in COVID-19. Produced via immunoSEQ multiplex PCR; TCRdb's table is partial and in-frame only. In the table there are roughly 110,000 clones, 86% of which are singletons. Material for sequencing was peripheral blood. All receptors come from a man aged 40-50 years with acute or convalescent COVID-19. Both conserved end residues are part of each CDR3. The D gene is left open where the match is weak. Clone size appears in some rows only: once, few, many, or a class for an expanded clone.

TRBD1,TRBV10-3,-,TRBJ1-2,CAIKTGTATGGYTF,TGTGCCATCAAAACCGGGACAGCCACCGGTGGCTACACCTTC
TRBD2,TRBV30,-,TRBJ2-1,CAWTPRTSGQVNEQFF,TGTGCCTGGACCCCAAGGACTAGCGGCCAGGTAAATGAGCAGTTCTTC
-,TRBV30,-,TRBJ1-3,CAWALTGTSGNTIYF,TGTGCCTGGGCCCTGACTGGCACCTCTGGAAACACCATATATTTT
-,TRBV6-5,-,TRBJ1-5,CASNGEGVSNQPQHF,TGTGCCAGCAACGGGGAGGGAGTGAGCAATCAGCCCCAGCATTTT
TRBD1,TRBV29-1,-,TRBJ1-2,CSVVVTGGNGGYTF,TGCAGCGTTGTAGTTACAGGGGGAAATGGGGGCTACACCTTC
-,TRBV18,-,TRBJ2-7,CASSRGEAVGLYSLEEQYF,TGTGCCAGCTCGCGCGGGGAGGCGGTTGGCTTGTACTCCCTTGAGGAGCAGTACTTC
TRBD2,TRBV10-1,few,TRBJ2-3,CASSESWGGSTDTQYF,TGCGCCAGCAGTGAGTCGTGGGGGGGAAGCACAGATACGCAGTATTTT
TRBD2,TRBV11-2,few,TRBJ2-5,CASGTNQETQYF,TGTGCCAGCGGGACTAACCAAGAGACCCAGTACTTC
TRBD2,TRBV7-3,-,TRBJ2-2,CASSFSGAGTGELFF,TGTGCCAGCAGCTTTAGCGGGGCGGGGACCGGGGAGCTGTTTTTT
-,TRBV21-1,-,TRBJ1-3,CASSKEVGGSTGNTIYF,TGTGCCAGCAGCAAAGAGGTGGGGGGAAGTACTGGAAACACCATATATTTT
-,TRBV30,-,TRBJ1-5,CAWTGPSRNQPQHF,TGTGCCTGGACGGGTCCATCTCGCAATCAGCCCCAGCATTTT
TRBD1,TRBV2,once,TRBJ2-3,CASSFDRVSTDTQYF,TGTGCCAGCAGTTTCGACAGGGTGAGCACAGATACGCAGTATTTT
-,TRBV10-3,-,TRBJ2-2,CAISGSRETTAIPTGELFF,TGTGCCATCAGTGGCTCGAGGGAGACCACCGCGATCCCCACCGGGGAGCTGTTTTTT
TRBD1,TRBV19,-,TRBJ1-5,CASRTQDRAGNQPQHF,TGTGCCAGTAGGACACAGGACAGGGCTGGCAATCAGCCCCAGCATTTT
-,TRBV19,-,TRBJ2-1,CASSIVAARHNEQFF,TGTGCCAGTAGTATAGTTGCGGCCCGACACAATGAGCAGTTCTTC
-,TRBV30,few,TRBJ2-7,CAGTLDSKGSYEQYF,TGTGCCGGGACTCTGGACTCTAAGGGTTCCTACGAGCAGTACTTC
-,TRBV5-1,-,TRBJ2-5,CASSAWNRAGETQYF,TGCGCCAGCAGCGCGTGGAACCGGGCGGGGGAGACCCAGTACTTC
TRBD2,TRBV11-3,-,TRBJ2-1,CASSFGGSAREQFF,TGTGCCAGCAGCTTTGGCGGGAGTGCCCGGGAGCAGTTCTTC
-,TRBV6-5,-,TRBJ2-1,CASSYRRESNEQFF,TGTGCCAGCAGTTACCGTCGGGAGTCCAATGAGCAGTTCTTC
TRBD1,TRBV5-1,-,TRBJ1-2,CASSSGTGEWDGYTF,TGCGCCAGCAGCTCCGGGACAGGCGAGTGGGATGGCTACACCTTC
-,TRBV18,-,TRBJ2-1,CASSPSDNEQFF,TGTGCCAGCTCACCTTCCGACAATGAGCAGTTCTTC
TRBD1,TRBV5-6,-,TRBJ2-7,CASSFGTGVSYEQYF,TGTGCCAGCAGCTTTGGGACAGGCGTCTCCTACGAGCAGTACTTC
-,TRBV27,-,TRBJ2-6,CASSPSSGANVLTF,TGTGCCAGCAGTCCGAGCTCTGGGGCCAACGTCCTGACTTTC
TRBD2,TRBV24-1,-,TRBJ2-4,CAAGTSGRENIQYF,TGTGCCGCCGGGACTTCGGGGAGGGAAAACATTCAGTACTTC
TRBD2,TRBV6-4,once,TRBJ2-1,CASSRTGTSLAYNEQFF,TGTGCCAGCAGTAGGACCGGGACTAGCCTAGCCTACAATGAGCAGTTCTTC
-,TRBV3-1/TRBV3-2,-,TRBJ1-1,CASSSPADGKTEAFF,TGTGCCAGCAGCTCCCCGGCGGACGGGAAGACTGAAGCTTTCTTT
-,TRBV4-1,few,TRBJ1-4,CASSQDRGWANEKLFF,TGCGCCAGCAGCCAAGACCGGGGGTGGGCTAATGAAAAACTGTTTTTT
TRBD1,TRBV9,-,TRBJ1-2,CASSPGQDPNYGYTF,TGTGCCAGCAGCCCCGGACAGGATCCTAACTATGGCTACACCTTC
TRBD1,TRBV7-6,-,TRBJ1-3,CASSLQGALSGNTIYF,TGTGCCAGCAGCTTACAGGGGGCTCTCTCTGGAAACACCATATATTTT
-,TRBV3-1/TRBV3-2,-,TRBJ2-3,CASSPGSTQYF,TGTGCCAGCAGCCCCGGGTCTACGCAGTATTTT
-,TRBV28,-,TRBJ2-7,CASSLLEQGHEQYF,TGTGCCAGCAGTTTATTGGAACAGGGCCACGAGCAGTACTTC
TRBD1,TRBV6-6,-,TRBJ2-7,CASTPTGRYEQYF,TGTGCCAGCACCCCGACAGGGCGATACGAGCAGTACTTC
TRBD1,TRBV19,-,TRBJ2-7,CASSSPGQAYYEQYF,TGTGCCAGTAGTTCACCGGGACAGGCCTACTACGAGCAGTACTTC
TRBD2,TRBV18,once,TRBJ2-1,CASSLSGDPYNEQFF,TGTGCCAGCTCACTCAGCGGGGATCCCTACAATGAGCAGTTCTTC
-,TRBV6-6,-,TRBJ1-5,CASSPAGGAYSNQPQHF,TGTGCCAGCAGTCCGGCGGGGGGCGCCTATAGCAATCAGCCCCAGCATTTT
TRBD2,TRBV9,-,TRBJ2-1,CASSVGAGGRGDNEQFF,TGTGCCAGCAGCGTAGGAGCGGGAGGAAGAGGAGATAATGAGCAGTTCTTC
TRBD2,TRBV7-9,-,TRBJ2-7,CASSLASGSVDEQYF,TGTGCCAGCAGCTTAGCCAGCGGGAGTGTCGACGAGCAGTACTTC
TRBD1,TRBV30,-,TRBJ1-2,CASRDRGRPDGYTF,TGTGCCTCCCGGGACAGGGGGCGCCCGGATGGCTACACCTTC
TRBD1,TRBV11-3,-,TRBJ2-3,CASSHRQGRGDTQYF,TGTGCCAGCAGCCACCGACAGGGGCGGGGAGATACGCAGTATTTT
TRBD1,TRBV19,-,TRBJ1-1,CASRGTGVMNTEAFF,TGTGCCAGTAGGGGGACAGGGGTAATGAACACTGAAGCTTTCTTT
-,TRBV7-9,-,TRBJ1-5,CASSSPGQNQPQHF,TGTGCCAGCAGCTCTCCGGGACAAAATCAGCCCCAGCATTTT
TRBD1,TRBV6-5,-,TRBJ2-7,CASTEQGGSYEQYF,TGTGCCAGCACCGAACAGGGGGGTTCCTACGAGCAGTACTTC
-,TRBV24-1,-,TRBJ1-2,CATSDPGRVNGYTF,TGTGCCACCAGTGACCCCGGCAGGGTCAATGGCTACACCTTC
-,TRBV20-1,once,TRBJ1-2,CSASVTTGLSNYGYTF,TGCAGTGCTAGTGTTACAACGGGTCTTTCTAACTATGGCTACACCTTC
-,TRBV5-1,-,TRBJ1-1,CASSSREGGLYTEAFF,TGCGCCAGCAGCTCCAGGGAGGGAGGCCTTTACACTGAAGCTTTCTTT
TRBD1,TRBV11-2,-,TRBJ2-4,CASSLVAGGIQYF,TGTGCCAGCAGCTTAGTGGCAGGGGGCATTCAGTACTTC
-,TRBV5-5,-,TRBJ2-7,CASSSFAPSPGVGPYEQYF,TGTGCCAGCAGCTCGTTTGCCCCCTCCCCCGGGGTAGGCCCCTACGAGCAGTACTTC
TRBD2,TRBV7-3,-,TRBJ2-1,CASSQFASGGIYNEQFF,TGTGCCAGCAGCCAATTCGCTAGCGGGGGGATCTACAATGAGCAGTTCTTC
-,TRBV5-4,-,TRBJ1-1,CASSSPGLGTEAFF,TGTGCCAGCAGCTCCCCAGGATTGGGCACTGAAGCTTTCTTT
TRBD1,TRBV18,-,TRBJ1-1,CASSPEDGQGASEAFF,TGTGCCAGCTCACCGGAAGACGGACAGGGGGCTTCTGAAGCTTTCTTT
-,TRBV9,-,TRBJ2-6,CASSVLSGGANVLTF,TGTGCCAGCAGCGTGTTGTCGGGAGGGGCCAACGTCCTGACTTTC